This TCR beta chain was profiled in a study of blood T cell repertoires in COVID-19. Original handling: Estimation of nucleated cell counts was performed using reference gene primer amplification. Sequencing was performed with immunoSEQ multiplex PCR; in TCRdb, only in-frame clones are kept and a portion is missing. Clone size and V and J calls were adopted from that table, with D and trimming inferred from the DNA. The sample holds 60,000 to 70,000 clones, around 89% seen once. This clone was seen a handful of times. CDR1 is LNHDA, CDR2 SQIVND, per germline (reference sequence). Unmatched junction bases numbered 6, after V lost 4 bases and J lost 5 bases. The CDR3 runs to 16 residues. The participants were between about 18 and 100 years old and came from under 25 US areas. In assigning cohorts, the study relied on participant-reported clinical history. Each recovered donor of Cohort 3 presented with two negative PCRs, clearance, or symptom resolution.

This TCR was recovered from a woman between 40 and 50 years old who had recovered from COVID-19. Sequenced sample: PBMCs or T cells enriched from blood (not recorded which). The rearrangement uses TRBV19 and TRBJ2-2, with 11 bases aligning to TRBD1. CDR3 loop: CASSTGQGAETGELFF. The CDR3 DNA reads TGTGCCAGTAGTACAGGACAGGGGGCTGAGACCGGGGAGCTGTTTTTT.